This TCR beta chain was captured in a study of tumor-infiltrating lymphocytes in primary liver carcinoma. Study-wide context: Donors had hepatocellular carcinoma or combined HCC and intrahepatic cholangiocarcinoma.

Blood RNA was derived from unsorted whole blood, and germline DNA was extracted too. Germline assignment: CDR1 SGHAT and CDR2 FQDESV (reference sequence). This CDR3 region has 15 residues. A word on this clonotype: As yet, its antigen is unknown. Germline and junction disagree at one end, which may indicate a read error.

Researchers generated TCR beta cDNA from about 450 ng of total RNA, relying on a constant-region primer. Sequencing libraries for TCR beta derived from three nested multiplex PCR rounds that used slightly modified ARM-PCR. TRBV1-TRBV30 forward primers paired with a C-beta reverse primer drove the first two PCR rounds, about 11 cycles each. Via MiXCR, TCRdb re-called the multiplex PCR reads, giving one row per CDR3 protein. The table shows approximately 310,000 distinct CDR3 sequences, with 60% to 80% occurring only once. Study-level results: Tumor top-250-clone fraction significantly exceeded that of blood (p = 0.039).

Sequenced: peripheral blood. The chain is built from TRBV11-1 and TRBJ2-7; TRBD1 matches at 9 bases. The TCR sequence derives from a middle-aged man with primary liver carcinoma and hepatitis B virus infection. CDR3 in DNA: TGTGCCAGCAGCTTATACCGGGACAGGGTCTACGACCAGTACTTC. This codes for CASSLYRDRVYDQYF.